This T cell receptor (beta chain) was observed in a study of tumor-infiltrating lymphocytes in primary liver carcinoma. The overall study: Men and women, 30 to 69 years of age, made up the patients. Tumor stage was T1-T3 N0M0, and tumor size was about 4.2 to 11 cm across. Samples returned roughly 3.65 to 8 million productive TCRbeta reads each. Read depth did not differ significantly between tissue types.

CDR3 length: 11 amino acids. Trimming pared 7 bases from V and 10 bases from J, leaving 14 bases between. Germline CDR1 is SQVTM and CDR2 is ANQGSEA. Regarding the study as a whole: Pairs of tumor regions overlapped more than tumor-adjacent and tumor-blood pairs did.

With about 470 ng total RNA as template and a constant-region primer, TCR beta cDNA was made. A slightly modified ARM-PCR protocol with three nested multiplex PCR rounds produced these TCR beta libraries. The first two PCR rounds, around 11 cycles each, used TRBV1-TRBV30 forward primers and a C-beta reverse primer. TCRdb reprocessed the multiplex PCR reads with MiXCR, giving one entry per CDR3 protein. Among a few hundred thousand distinct CDR3 sequences listed, around three fifths were seen once. Blood RNA originated from unsorted whole blood, with germline DNA additionally extracted. This clonotype was seen ten or more times. Its antigen is unidentified.

The chain employs TRBV29-1 and TRBJ2-1; D is perhaps TRBD2 (6 bases). The sequence came from a woman in her twenties or thirties with primary liver carcinoma and hepatitis B virus infection. Sequenced sample: peripheral blood. This CDR3 reads CSAERGIEQFF. The CDR3 DNA sequence: TGCAGCGCCGAACGGGGGATCGAGCAGTTCTTC.